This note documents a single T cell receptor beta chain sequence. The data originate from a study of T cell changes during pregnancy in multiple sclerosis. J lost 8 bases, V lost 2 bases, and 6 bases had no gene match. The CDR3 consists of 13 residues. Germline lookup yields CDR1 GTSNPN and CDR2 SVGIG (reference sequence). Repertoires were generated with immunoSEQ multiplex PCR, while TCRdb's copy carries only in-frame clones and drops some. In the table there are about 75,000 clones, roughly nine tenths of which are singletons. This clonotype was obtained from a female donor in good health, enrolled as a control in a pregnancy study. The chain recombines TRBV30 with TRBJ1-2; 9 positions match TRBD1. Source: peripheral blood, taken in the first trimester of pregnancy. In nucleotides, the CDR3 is TGTGCCTGGAGTTGGACAGGGGCTGGGGGCTACACCTTC. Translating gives CAWSWTGAGGYTF.